The source of this T cell receptor (beta chain) is a study of T-cell memory formation after mild COVID-19. The length of the CDR3 is 15 residues. Trimming took 5 bases from V and 4 from J, leaving 17 bases between them. Germline-derived CDR1 and CDR2 are LNHDA and SQIVND (reference sequence). Using its own MiXCR run on the 5' RACE reads, TCRdb lists one record per CDR3 protein. Here the sample spans roughly 320,000 distinct CDR3 sequences, 28% being singletons. This sequence was found in an adult woman who had mild COVID-19 (a few samples of this study predate the infection). Cell type and time point are not known. The rearrangement links TRBV19 to TRBJ2-5; D may be TRBD2 (6 bases). Source material: PBMCs or a T cell subset sorted from them (not recorded which). CDR3 DNA: TGTGCCAGTAGTCGACTGGGCGGGACTCGAGAGACCCAGTACTTC. It specifies CASSRLGGTRETQYF.